This T cell receptor beta chain emerged from a study of T cell repertoires in cytomegalovirus infection. Study summary: Epitope selection comprised recently identified HLA-C-restricted CMV epitopes and well-studied HLA-B-restricted CMV epitopes. CMV infection together with matching HLA type was indicated by public TCR beta signatures.

Study conclusions and caveats: Within the response measured ex vivo, HLA-C-restricted CMV-specific TCR beta clonotypes were dominant.

TCRdb re-derived calls from the reads in MiXCR, one entry per CDR3 protein. The sample carries 830,000 or so distinct CDR3 sequences, about 31% recorded once. This clonotype occurred a few times. Its antigen is currently unknown. This CDR3 comprises 13 residues. V lost 6 bases, J lost 2 bases, and 10 bases lay in between. Germline V gene data show CDR1 as MNHEY and CDR2 as SVGAGI. This TCR was recovered from a human donor in good health (CMV status not recorded). Some clones in this sample may be carry-over from other donors' samples. Sequencing used cultured CD8+ T cells from PBMCs, obtained from culture after CMV antigen stimulation. This chain links TRBV6-5 with TRBJ1-1; D gene uncertain. The DNA for the CDR3 is TGTGCCAGCAGAGCGACAAGAAACACTGAAGCTTTCTTT. Protein sequence: CASRATRNTEAFF.